These 14 T cell receptor beta chains were sequenced from one sample in a study of identical twins. MiXCR, applied by TCRdb to the 5' RACE reads, yields one record per CDR3 protein. The sample includes about 470,000 distinct CDR3 sequences, roughly 24% seen only once; the top ten take about 2.7%. The same data also went into a second study, on T cells expressing NK-cell markers.

The sample taken for sequencing was CD4+ T cells sorted from blood. The receptors stem from a woman aged 18-29 years in good health.

The DNA for the CDR3 is TGTGCCAGCACCCTAGGAGTCGGGGAAGCTTTCTTT. It yields the protein CASTLGVGEAFF. The chain joins TRBV6-5 to TRBJ1-1; D not resolved. The CDR3 totals 12 residues. CDR1 is MNHEY and CDR2 is SVGAGI in the germline V gene. Trimming shortened V by 7 bases and J by 8 bases, and 14 bases separated the two germline ends.

The V call is TRBV29-1, the J call TRBJ2-5, with D possibly being TRBD2 (6 bases). CDR1 and CDR2 (germline): SQVTM, ANQGSEA. The CDR3 spans 14 residues. The V gene lost 7 bases and the J gene lost 5 bases, with 20 bases spanning the gap. The CDR3 loop is CSAERTRGLETQYF. CDR3 bases: TGCAGCGCTGAGAGGACGCGGGGATTGGAGACCCAGTACTTC.

This clonotype has a handful of counts. The chain joins TRBV7-2 to TRBJ2-3; 11 bases agree with TRBD2. Germline V CDR1 and CDR2: SGHTA, FQGNSA. The CDR3 runs to 14 residues. The V and J ends lost 1 base and 8 bases, in that order; junction bases with no gene match: 2. The CDR3 bases are TGTGCCAGCAGCTTAGTAGCGGGAGGGCCTACGCAGTATTTT. Amino acid sequence: CASSLVAGGPTQYF. The full variable domain, rest sourced from reference TRBV7-2 and TRBJ2-3, is GAGVSQSPSNKVTEKGKDVELRCDPISGHTALYWYRQSLGQGLEFLIYFQGNSAPDKSGLPSDRFSAERTGGSVSTLTIQRTQQEDSAVYLCASSLVAGGPTQYFGPGTRLTVL.

V is TRBV7-2 and J is TRBJ2-3; D is ambiguous. The CDR3 consists of 16 residues. V was clipped by 5 bases and J by 0 bases, with 15 bases between them. CDR1 and CDR2 from the germline V gene are SGHTA and FQGNSA. The CDR3, as DNA: TGTGCCAGCAGCCCTAGGGTCTTGTCTAGCACAGATACGCAGTATTTT. It yields the protein CASSPRVLSSTDTQYF.

V is TRBV6-2 or TRBV6-3 and J is TRBJ2-1, with TRBD2 identical over 8 bases. This CDR3 region has 14 residues. Germline V lookup: CDR1 MNHEY, CDR2 SVGEGT. The trim removed 7 bases at V and 5 bases at J, leaving 7 bases unmatched. The CDR3 DNA sequence: TGTGCCAGCAAGGGTAGCGGGGCAAACAATGAGCAGTTCTTC. It is translated as CASKGSGANNEQFF.

This clonotype was seen only a few times. The chain has TRBV20-1 and TRBJ2-5, with 12 bases lining up with TRBD2. The germline gives CDR1 DFQATT, CDR2 SNEGSKA (reference sequence). CDR3 length equals 14 residues. Germline trimming cut 5 bases from V and 5 bases from J; bases unmatched to any gene: 6. In DNA form, the CDR3 reads TGCAGTGCTGCACTAGCGGGGGGAGGGGAGACCCAGTACTTC. It codes for CSAALAGGGETQYF.

The V and J genes are TRBV7-9 and TRBJ2-7; the D is unclear. V lost 5 bases and J 6 bases, leaving 8 bases between the germline ends. This CDR3 spans 11 amino acids. CDR1 and CDR2 (germline): SEHNR, FQNEAQ (reference sequence). The CDR3 region has the DNA TGTGCCAGCAGCCTACAGTCCGAGCAGTACTTC. It translates to CASSLQSEQYF.

This chain connects TRBV5-1 to TRBJ2-7, with D perhaps matching TRBD1 (5 bases). The CDR3 spans 16 residues. V lost 0 bases and J 0 bases, leaving 13 bases between the germline ends. Germline V gene lookup returns CDR1 SGHRS and CDR2 YFSETQ. CDR3 amino acids: CASSLEQGLISYEQYF. The CDR3 DNA is TGCGCCAGCAGCTTGGAGCAGGGCTTGATCTCCTACGAGCAGTACTTC. Together with reference TRBV5-1 and TRBJ2-7, the CDR3 gives the full variable domain: KAGVTQTPRYLIKTRGQQVTLSCSPISGHRSVSWYQQTPGQGLQFLFEYFSETQRNKGNFPGRFSGRQFSNSRSEMNVSTLELGDSALYLCASSLEQGLISYEQYFGPGTRLTVT.

The rearrangement uses TRBV6-5 and TRBJ1-6, with D unresolved. Trimming removed 2 bases from V and 6 bases from J, with 14 bases in between. The germline V gene has CDR1 MNHEY and CDR2 SVGAGI. This CDR3 contains 16 residues. The CDR3 region is CASSYPPGSGNSPLHF. CDR3 coding DNA: TGTGCCAGCAGTTACCCACCAGGTTCGGGTAATTCACCCCTCCACTTT.

Only a few counts were recorded for this clonotype. The chain employs TRBV12-3 or TRBV12-4 and TRBJ2-1, with no clear D. This CDR3 is built from 13 residues. V was clipped by 3 bases and J by 5 bases, with 8 bases between them. The CDR3 coding sequence is TGTGCCAGCAGTTTCGCGGAGAACAATGAGCAGTTCTTC. Its protein is CASSFAENNEQFF.

The chain carries TRBV6-2 or TRBV6-3 and TRBJ1-2; D gene uncertain. Germline assignment: CDR1 MNHEY and CDR2 SVGEGT. This CDR3 region has 12 residues. The V end was cut by 2 bases, the J end by 8 bases, with 9 bases between. DNA for the CDR3: TGTGCCAGCAGTTACGTTCGCGGAGGCTACACCTTC. It translates to CASSYVRGGYTF.

This clonotype was detected a few times. The chain is built from TRBV6-1 and TRBJ1-2; D is possibly TRBD1 (5 bases). Trimming shortened V by 2 bases and J by 8 bases, and 12 bases separated the two germline ends. In germline, CDR1 is MNHNS, CDR2 SASEGT. This CDR3 has 13 amino acids. In DNA, the CDR3 is TGTGCCAGCAGTGAACAGGGAAGGGAAGGCTACACCTTC. Amino acid sequence: CASSEQGREGYTF.

This clonotype was seen ten or more times. The chain recombines TRBV6-5 with TRBJ2-7, with 9 nucleotides matching TRBD1. This CDR3 region has 14 residues. The ends lost 2 bases at V and 7 bases at J; junction bases unmatched: 6. Germline lookup yields CDR1 MNHEY and CDR2 SVGAGI. In nucleotides, the CDR3 is TGTGCCAGCAGTTACGGGGGGACAGGGAAAGAGCAGTACTTC. Translation: CASSYGGTGKEQYF.

V is TRBV3-1 and J is TRBJ2-5, with TRBD1 as a possible D gene (6 bases). Germline lookup yields CDR1 LGHDT and CDR2 YNNKEL (reference sequence). V lost 7 bases and J 4 bases, leaving 16 bases between the germline ends. The CDR3 consists of 14 residues. Here the CDR3 DNA reads TGTGCCAGCATGGCGTCCCAGGGGTCAGAGACCCAGTACTTC. Translated, it gives CASMASQGSETQYF.